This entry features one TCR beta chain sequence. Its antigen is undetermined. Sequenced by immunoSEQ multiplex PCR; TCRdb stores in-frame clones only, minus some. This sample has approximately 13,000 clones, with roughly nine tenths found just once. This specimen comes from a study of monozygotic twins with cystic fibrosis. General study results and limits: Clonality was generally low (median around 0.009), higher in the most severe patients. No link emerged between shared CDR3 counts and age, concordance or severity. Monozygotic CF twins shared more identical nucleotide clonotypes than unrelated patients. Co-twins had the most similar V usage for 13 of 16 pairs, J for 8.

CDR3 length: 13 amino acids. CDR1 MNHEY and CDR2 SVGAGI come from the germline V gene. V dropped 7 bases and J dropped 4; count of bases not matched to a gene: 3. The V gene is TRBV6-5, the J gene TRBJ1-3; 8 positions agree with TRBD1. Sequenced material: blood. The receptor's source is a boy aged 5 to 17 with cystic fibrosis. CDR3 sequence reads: CASTGGYGNTIYF. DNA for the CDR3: TGTGCCAGCACAGGGGGCTACGGAAACACCATATATTTT.